What follows are 11 T cell receptor beta chains derived from one specimen sequenced in a study of early T cells in non-severe SARS-CoV-2 infection. TCRdb reprocessed the 5' RACE reads via MiXCR and lists one record per CDR3 protein. Here the sample spans around 68,000 distinct CDR3 sequences, 5.9% being singletons. Source: whole blood, taken at baseline. The receptors shown here come from an adult who was a healthcare worker with PCR-confirmed SARS-CoV-2 infection or an uninfected control (not recorded which).

Ten or more counts support this clonotype. The chain employs TRBV20-1 and TRBJ2-7; no clear D gene. CDR3 size: 16 residues. Trimming pared 0 bases from V and 2 bases from J, leaving 17 bases between. Germline V gene data show CDR1 as DFQATT and CDR2 as SNEGSKA (reference sequence). The CDR3 region is CSARDRLGRTTYEQYF. The CDR3 nucleotides read TGCAGTGCTAGAGATCGGCTAGGACGGACGACCTACGAGCAGTACTTC.

Many counts were recorded for this clonotype. The chain combines TRBV6-5 with TRBJ1-1; D perhaps matches TRBD1 (6 bases). Germline CDR1 MNHEY, CDR2 SVGAGI. The CDR3 is 14 amino acids. Trimming left V 6 bases short and J 5 bases short, with 16 bases between. The CDR3 here is CASSPGAFNTEAFF. In nucleotides, the CDR3 is TGTGCCAGCAGCCCAGGGGCGTTTAATACTGAAGCTTTCTTT.

This clonotype was detected many times. The CDR3 DNA is TGTGCCAGCAGCCGAGGGGCAGGGCCCTCCTACGAGCAGTACTTC. Translating it yields CASSRGAGPSYEQYF. The gene calls are TRBV11-3 and TRBJ2-7, with D tentatively TRBD1 or TRBD2 (5 bases each). The V end was cut by 5 bases, the J end by 0 bases, with 14 bases between. CDR1 is SGHNT and CDR2 is YENEEA in the germline V gene. The CDR3 runs to 15 residues.

Ten or more counts support this clonotype. The V gene is TRBV2, the J gene TRBJ2-1, with D unclear. The V gene's germline CDR1 is SNHLY and CDR2 FYNNEI. V lost 11 bases to trimming and J lost 4 bases, with 12 bases between them. The CDR3 runs 12 residues. The CDR3 DNA reads as TGTGCCGGGCGGCAGGAATACAATGAGCAGTTCTTC. Translating it yields CAGRQEYNEQFF.

In its sample, this clonotype was seen many times. The chain has TRBV4-3 and TRBJ2-3; D perhaps matches TRBD2 (5 bases). The V gene's germline CDR1 is LGHNA and CDR2 YSLEER. The CDR3 extends over 13 amino acids. V lost 0 bases and J 9 bases, leaving 10 bases between the germline ends. This CDR3 is CASSQDNGLTQYF. DNA of the CDR3: TGCGCCAGCAGCCAAGATAATGGACTCACGCAGTATTTT.

The chain uses TRBV27 and TRBJ2-5; D possibly matches TRBD1 or TRBD2 (5 bases each). The germline CDR1 and CDR2 sequences are MNHEY and SMNVEV (reference sequence). The CDR3 runs 14 residues. V was trimmed by 4 bases and J by 4 bases, leaving 13 bases between them. Written as DNA, the CDR3 is TGTGCCAGCAGTTGGGGACCGAGGAGAGAGACCCAGTACTTC. Protein product: CASSWGPRRETQYF.

The chain recombines TRBV15 with TRBJ1-3; D is undetermined. The CDR3 contains 14 residues. Per the germline V gene, CDR1 is LNHNV and CDR2 is YYDKDF (reference sequence). The germline V and J ends were trimmed by 5 bases and 0 bases, with 8 bases remaining between them. The chain's CDR3 is CATSQWGSGNTIYF. CDR3 in DNA: TGTGCCACCAGCCAATGGGGCTCTGGAAACACCATATATTTT.

Many counts were recorded for this clonotype. This chain joins TRBV28 and TRBJ2-2; D is perhaps TRBD1 or TRBD2 (6 bases each). This CDR3 has 15 amino acids. In germline, CDR1 is MDHEN, CDR2 SYDVKM. The germline V and J ends were trimmed by 7 bases and 1 base, with 13 bases remaining between them. This chain's CDR3 is CASNGGGENTGELFF. The DNA of the CDR3 is TGTGCCAGCAATGGGGGCGGGGAGAACACCGGGGAGCTGTTTTTT.

With respect to this clonotype: The germline gene is not matched at one end of the junction; a read error may be the cause. The chain has TRBV29-1 and TRBJ1-1; tentative D call: TRBD1 (5 bases). This CDR3 region has 14 residues. Germline CDR1 and CDR2: SQVTM and ANQGSEA. The CDR3 nucleotides read TGCAGCGTTGAATTAAGCTCGTTGGACACTGGAGCTTTCTTT. Residues: CSVELSSLDTGAFF.

V is TRBV2 and J is TRBJ1-1; D remains unclear. V lost 0 bases and J lost 8, with 4 bases in between. The CDR3 extends over 11 amino acids. The germline CDR1 and CDR2 sequences are SNHLY and FYNNEI. The CDR3 DNA sequence: TGTGCCAGCAGTGAAGCCGGGGAAGCTTTCTTT. It translates to CASSEAGEAFF.

V is TRBV11-2 and J is TRBJ2-3; possible D gene TRBD2, 5 bases. The CDR3 loop spans 16 amino acids. Germline CDR1 reads SGHAT; CDR2 reads FQNNGV. V gave up 5 bases and J gave up 2 bases, with 17 bases separating them. The CDR3 spells CASSGRDGGFTDTQYF. The CDR3 DNA is TGTGCCAGCAGCGGCCGGGATGGCGGCTTCACAGATACGCAGTATTTT.